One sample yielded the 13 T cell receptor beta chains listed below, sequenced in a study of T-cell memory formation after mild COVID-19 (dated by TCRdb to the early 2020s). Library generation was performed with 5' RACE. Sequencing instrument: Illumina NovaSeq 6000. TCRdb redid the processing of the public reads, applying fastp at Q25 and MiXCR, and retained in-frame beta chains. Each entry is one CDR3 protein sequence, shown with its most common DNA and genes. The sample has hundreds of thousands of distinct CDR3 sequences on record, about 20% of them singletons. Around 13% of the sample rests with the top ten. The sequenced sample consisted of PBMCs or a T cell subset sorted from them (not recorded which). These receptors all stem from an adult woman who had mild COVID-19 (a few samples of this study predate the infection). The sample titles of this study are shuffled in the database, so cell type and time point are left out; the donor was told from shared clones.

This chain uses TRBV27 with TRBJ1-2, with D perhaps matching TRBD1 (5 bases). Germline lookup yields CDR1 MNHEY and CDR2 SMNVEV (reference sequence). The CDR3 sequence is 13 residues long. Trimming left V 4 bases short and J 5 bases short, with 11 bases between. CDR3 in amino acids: CASSYQGAYGYTF. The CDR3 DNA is TGTGCCAGCAGTTACCAGGGAGCATATGGCTACACCTTC.

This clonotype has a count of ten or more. This CDR3 is CASSPFPQEGEQYF. DNA of the CDR3: TGTGCCAGCAGCCCCTTTCCCCAGGAGGGCGAGCAGTACTTC. This sequence joins TRBV12-3 or TRBV12-4 and TRBJ2-7; a possible D gene is TRBD2 (6 bases). This CDR3 has 14 residues. The V and J ends lost 6 bases and 6 bases respectively, with 18 bases between them.

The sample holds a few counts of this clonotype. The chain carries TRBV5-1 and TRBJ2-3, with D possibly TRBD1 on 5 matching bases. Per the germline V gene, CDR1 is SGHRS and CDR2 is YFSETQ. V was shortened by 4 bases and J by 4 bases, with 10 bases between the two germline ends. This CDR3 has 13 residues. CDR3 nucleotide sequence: TGCGCCAGCAGCCCAGGGAACGCAGATACGCAGTATTTT. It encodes CASSPGNADTQYF.

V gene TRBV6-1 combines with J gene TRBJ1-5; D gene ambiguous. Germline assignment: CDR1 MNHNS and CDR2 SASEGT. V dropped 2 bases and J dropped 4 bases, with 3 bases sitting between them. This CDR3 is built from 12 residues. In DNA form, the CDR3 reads TGTGCCAGCAGTGAACCTAATCAGCCCCAGCATTTT. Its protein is CASSEPNQPQHF.

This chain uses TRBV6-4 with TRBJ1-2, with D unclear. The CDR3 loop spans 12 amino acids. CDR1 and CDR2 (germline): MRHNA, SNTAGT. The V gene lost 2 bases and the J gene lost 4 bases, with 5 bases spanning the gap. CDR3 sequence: CASSDGSYGYTF. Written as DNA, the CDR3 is TGTGCCAGCAGTGACGGGAGCTATGGCTACACCTTC.

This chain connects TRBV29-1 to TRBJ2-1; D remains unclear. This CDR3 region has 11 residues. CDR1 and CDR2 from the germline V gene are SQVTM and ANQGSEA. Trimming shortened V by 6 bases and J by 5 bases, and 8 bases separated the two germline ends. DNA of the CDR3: TGCAGCGTCGCTAATCACAATGAGCAGTTCTTC. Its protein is CSVANHNEQFF.

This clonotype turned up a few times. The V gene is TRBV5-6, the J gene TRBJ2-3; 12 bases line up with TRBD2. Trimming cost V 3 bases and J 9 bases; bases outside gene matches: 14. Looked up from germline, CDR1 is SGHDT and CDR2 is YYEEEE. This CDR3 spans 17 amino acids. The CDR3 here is CASSSTPGGTSGRTQYF. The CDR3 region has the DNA TGTGCCAGCAGCTCCACCCCAGGGGGGACTAGCGGGCGGACGCAGTATTTT.

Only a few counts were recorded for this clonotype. Here the CDR3 reads CATSDPPGQGSEQYF. Written as DNA, the CDR3 is TGTGCCACCAGTGATCCCCCGGGACAGGGTTCCGAGCAGTACTTC. This sequence joins TRBV24-1 and TRBJ2-7, with 9 bases fitting TRBD1. The trim removed 3 bases at V and 6 bases at J, leaving 8 bases unmatched. Germline-derived CDR1 and CDR2 are KGHDR and SFDVKD. The length of the CDR3 is 15 residues.

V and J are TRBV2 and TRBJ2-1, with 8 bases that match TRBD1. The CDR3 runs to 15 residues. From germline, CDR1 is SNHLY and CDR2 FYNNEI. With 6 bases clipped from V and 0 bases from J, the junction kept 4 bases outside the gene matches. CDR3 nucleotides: TGTGCCAGCAGATCAGACAGGGGCTCCTACAATGAGCAGTTCTTC. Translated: CASRSDRGSYNEQFF.

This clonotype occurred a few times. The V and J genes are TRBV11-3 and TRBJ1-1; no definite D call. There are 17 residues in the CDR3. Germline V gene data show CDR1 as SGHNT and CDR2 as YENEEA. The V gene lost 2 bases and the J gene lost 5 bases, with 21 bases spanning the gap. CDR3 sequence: CASSLWAGNAIDTEAFF. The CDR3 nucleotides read TGTGCCAGCAGCTTATGGGCAGGAAATGCGATCGATACTGAAGCTTTCTTT.

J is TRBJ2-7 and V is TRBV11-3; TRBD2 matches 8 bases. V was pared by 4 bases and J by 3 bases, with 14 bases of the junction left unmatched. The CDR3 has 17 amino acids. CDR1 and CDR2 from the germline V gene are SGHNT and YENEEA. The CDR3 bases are TGTGCCAGCAGCTCGCCCTGGAGGTCTAGCGGGTACTACGAGCAGTACTTC. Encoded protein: CASSSPWRSSGYYEQYF. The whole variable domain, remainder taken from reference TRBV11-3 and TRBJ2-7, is EAGVVQSPRYKIIEKKQPVAFWCNPISGHNTLYWYLQNLGQGPELLIRYENEEAVDDSQLPKDRFSAERLKGVDSTLKIQPAELGDSAVYLCASSSPWRSSGYYEQYFGPGTRLTVT.

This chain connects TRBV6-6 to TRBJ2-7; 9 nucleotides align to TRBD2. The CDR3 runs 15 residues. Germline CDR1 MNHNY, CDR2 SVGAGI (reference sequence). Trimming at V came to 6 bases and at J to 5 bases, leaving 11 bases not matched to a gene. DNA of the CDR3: TGTGCCAGCAGCCCCTCCGCGGGAGGGCGCGACGAGCAGTACTTC. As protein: CASSPSAGGRDEQYF.

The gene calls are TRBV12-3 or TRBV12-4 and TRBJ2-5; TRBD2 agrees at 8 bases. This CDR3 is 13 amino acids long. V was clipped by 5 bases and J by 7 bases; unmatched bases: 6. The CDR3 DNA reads TGTGCCAGCAGTATCGGACGGGGGGGGACCCAGTACTTC. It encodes CASSIGRGGTQYF.